According to its frequency, the clone carrying this T cell receptor (beta chain) is medium-sized. Its antigen is not identified. Through 5' RACE with UMI labels, the TRB cDNA libraries were prepared. TCRdb reprocessed the 5' RACE reads and keeps a single row for each CDR3 protein, giving no DNA. The table gives about 5,000 distinct CDR3 sequences; the top ten clones make up about 1.7% of it. The source of the sample is a study of CXCR3-negative and CXCR3-positive naive CD8 T cells. Naive CD8+ T cells displayed a CD45RO-CCR7+CD27+CD95- phenotype. Overall study findings and caveats: For CXCR3-positive naive cells, TRB CDR3s were more hydrophobic than those of CXCR3-negative naive cells.

The receptor was isolated from a human donor in good health. Some clones in this sample may be carry-over from other donors' samples. Sequenced: naive CXCR3+ CD8+ T cells from blood. Subset described: CD45RO-CCR7+CD27+CD95- naive CD8+ T cells expressing CXCR3 (TNR3+).

CDR3 sequence: CSVPARLNTEAFF. V usage is TRBV29-1 and J usage is TRBJ1-1; TCRdb's assignment of TRBD1 cannot be checked, as there is no DNA. Germline loops: CDR1 SQVTM, CDR2 ANQGSEA. The CDR3 is made up of 13 amino acids.